This TCR beta chain appears in the sequencing data of a study of blood T cell repertoires in COVID-19. Background on the study: From the United States, Italy and Spain came samples of acute and convalescent COVID-19. In each case, the material was cDNA or gDNA derived from T cells, B-cell-depleted T cells, or PBMCs.

TCRdb's table, derived via immunoSEQ multiplex PCR, lists solely in-frame clones and lacks some. The data hold a few hundred thousand clones, with 65% to 90% observed a single time. The length of the CDR3 is 13 residues. V was cut by 6 bases and J by 4 bases, with 12 bases left in between. This study enrolled people aged about 18 to 90 from around 26 US geographic areas. This chain joins TRBV12-3 or TRBV12-4 and TRBJ1-2, with D perhaps matching TRBD1 (6 bases). The sequencing input was PBMCs or T cells enriched from blood (not recorded which). The clonotype was recovered from a woman between 40 and 55 years old with acute COVID-19. The CDR3, as DNA: TGTGCCAGCAGGAGGGGGGGCTTCTATGGCTACACCTTC. This translates into CASRRGGFYGYTF.